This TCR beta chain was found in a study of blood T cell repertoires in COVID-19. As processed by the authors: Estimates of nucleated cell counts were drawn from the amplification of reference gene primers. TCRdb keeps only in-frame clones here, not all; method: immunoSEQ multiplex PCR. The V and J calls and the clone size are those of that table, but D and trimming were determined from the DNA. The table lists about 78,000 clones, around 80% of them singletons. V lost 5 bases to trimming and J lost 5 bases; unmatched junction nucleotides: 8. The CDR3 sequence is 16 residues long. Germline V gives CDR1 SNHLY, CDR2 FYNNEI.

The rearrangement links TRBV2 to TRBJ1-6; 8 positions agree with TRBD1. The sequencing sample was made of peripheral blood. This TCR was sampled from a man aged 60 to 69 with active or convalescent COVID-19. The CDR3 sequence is CASSLTDRDNNSPLHF. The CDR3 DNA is TGTGCCAGCAGTCTTACGGACAGGGACAATAATTCACCCCTCCACTTT.